This TCR beta chain derives from a study of early T cells in non-severe SARS-CoV-2 infection. Unique molecular identifiers were affixed to single, distinct cDNA molecules. From the 5' RACE reads, TCRdb called clonotypes with MiXCR, one entry per CDR3 protein. The sample has 48,000 or so distinct CDR3 sequences; under 7.5% are singletons. General study findings and limits: Private and CD4 specificities were missed by VDJdb matching, skewed to anti-spike CD8.

The CDR3 is 16 residues long. In germline, CDR1 is LGHNA, CDR2 YNFKEQ. After removal of 4 bases from V and 7 bases from J, the junction contained 8 bases not matched to a gene. On this clonotype itself: Its antigen is unknown.

The clonotype comes from an adult who was a healthcare worker with PCR-confirmed SARS-CoV-2 infection or an uninfected control (not recorded which). Sequencing used whole blood, obtained at baseline. This rearrangement joins TRBV4-2 to TRBJ2-1, with TRBD2 identical over 12 bases. The CDR3 DNA is TGTGCCAGCAGCCGCCAGACTAGCGGGAGATTGAATGAGCAGTTCTTC. Translation gives CASSRQTSGRLNEQFF.